These T cell receptor beta chains were read from a single sample in a study of cytomegalovirus exposure and HLA in healthy donors. Method: immunoSEQ multiplex PCR; TCRdb's copy keeps in-frame clones and lacks some. In the table there are some 49,000 clones, approximately 90% of which are singletons. The sample consisted of PBMCs. These receptors were obtained from a man between 18 and 35 years old in good health and CMV-seronegative. The CDR3 runs from the conserved cysteine through the conserved F or W. The order of the fields is D gene, V gene, J gene, clone size, CDR3 DNA, CDR3 protein. A D gene is named only where the DNA matches it firmly. The size field is filled for only some rows; it gives once, few, many or a size class.

d_gene: TRBD1; v_gene: TRBV27; j_gene: TRBJ1-5; abundance: once; CDR3nt: TGTGCCAGCAGTCCGAAGACAGGGGTAGTCCTTAGTCAGCCCCAGCATTTT; CDR3aa: CASSPKTGVVLSQPQHF
d_gene: TRBD1; v_gene: TRBV29-1; j_gene: TRBJ1-4; abundance: -; CDR3nt: TGCAGCGTTGGGGCCGGGACAGCTAATGAAAAACTGTTTTTT; CDR3aa: CSVGAGTANEKLFF
d_gene: -; v_gene: TRBV9; j_gene: TRBJ1-1; abundance: once; CDR3nt: TGTGCCAGCTCGGTGGCGGAGAACACTGAAGCTTTCTTT; CDR3aa: CASSVAENTEAFF
d_gene: TRBD2; v_gene: TRBV10-2; j_gene: TRBJ2-2; abundance: -; CDR3nt: TGCGCCAGCAGTGAAGCGGGGCAAACCGGGGAGCTGTTTTTT; CDR3aa: CASSEAGQTGELFF
d_gene: TRBD2; v_gene: TRBV5-4; j_gene: TRBJ2-1; abundance: -; CDR3nt: TGTGCCAGCAGTAGTACTAGCGGGAGCGTCCATGAGCAGTTCTTC; CDR3aa: CASSSTSGSVHEQFF
d_gene: -; v_gene: TRBV7-3; j_gene: TRBJ2-2; abundance: -; CDR3nt: TGTGCCAGCAGCGCGAGGTCCGGGGAGCTGTTTTTT; CDR3aa: CASSARSGELFF
d_gene: TRBD2; v_gene: TRBV28; j_gene: TRBJ2-7; abundance: -; CDR3nt: TGTGCCAGCAGTCCGGGACTAGCGGGATACTCGCAGTACTTC; CDR3aa: CASSPGLAGYSQYF
d_gene: -; v_gene: TRBV5-1; j_gene: TRBJ2-1; abundance: -; CDR3nt: TGCGCCAGCAGCGGCAGAGCGGGCGGTGAGCAGTTCTTC; CDR3aa: CASSGRAGGEQFF
d_gene: -; v_gene: TRBV4-2; j_gene: TRBJ1-2; abundance: -; CDR3nt: TGTGCCAGCAGCCAAGGTGGGGTCACAGGGTTTGGCTACACCTTC; CDR3aa: CASSQGGVTGFGYTF
d_gene: TRBD2; v_gene: TRBV19; j_gene: TRBJ2-1; abundance: -; CDR3nt: TGTGCCAGTAGTGTATCCGGGACTAGCGGGTTCTCTTTAGCCTACAATGAGCAGTTCTTC; CDR3aa: CASSVSGTSGFSLAYNEQFF
d_gene: -; v_gene: TRBV6-1; j_gene: TRBJ2-3; abundance: -; CDR3nt: TGTGCCAGCAGTGCCCTAGGTCCCGCCGCGGGCGCAGATACGCAGTATTTT; CDR3aa: CASSALGPAAGADTQYF
d_gene: TRBD2; v_gene: TRBV2; j_gene: TRBJ2-2; abundance: -; CDR3nt: TGTGCCAGCAGTATAGGGGGGAGCGGGAGCCTTGGCGGGGAGCTGTTTTTT; CDR3aa: CASSIGGSGSLGGELFF
d_gene: -; v_gene: TRBV15; j_gene: TRBJ2-7; abundance: -; CDR3nt: TGTGCCACCAGCAGAGATCGAGGGTTTCGATCCTACGAGCAGTACTTC; CDR3aa: CATSRDRGFRSYEQYF
d_gene: TRBD1; v_gene: TRBV15; j_gene: TRBJ1-1; abundance: -; CDR3nt: TGTGCCACCAGGCCTCGACAGGGGGAAGCTTTCTTT; CDR3aa: CATRPRQGEAFF
d_gene: TRBD2; v_gene: TRBV4-1; j_gene: TRBJ2-1; abundance: -; CDR3nt: TGCGCCAGCAGCCTGTGGGAGCGGGAGGGAAATGAGCAGTTCTTC; CDR3aa: CASSLWEREGNEQFF
d_gene: TRBD2; v_gene: TRBV28; j_gene: TRBJ2-1; abundance: -; CDR3nt: TGTGCCAGCAGTTTTGTAGCGGGAGCCTACAATGAGCAGTTCTTC; CDR3aa: CASSFVAGAYNEQFF
d_gene: TRBD1; v_gene: TRBV7-9; j_gene: TRBJ2-2; abundance: -; CDR3nt: TGTGCCAGCAGCTTATCCGGGACAGGGGCACAGAACACCGGGGAGCTGTTTTTT; CDR3aa: CASSLSGTGAQNTGELFF
d_gene: TRBD1; v_gene: TRBV7-8; j_gene: TRBJ1-3; abundance: -; CDR3nt: TGTGCCAGCAGCTCTCGGACAGGGAAGCCTGGAAACACCATATATTTT; CDR3aa: CASSSRTGKPGNTIYF
d_gene: -; v_gene: TRBV15; j_gene: TRBJ1-2; abundance: few; CDR3nt: TGTGCCACCAGCAGAGATCGGGGCTATGGCTACACCTTC; CDR3aa: CATSRDRGYGYTF
d_gene: -; v_gene: TRBV15; j_gene: TRBJ1-5; abundance: once; CDR3nt: TGTGCCACCAGCAGAGATCCGGGGGGCAATCAGCCCCAGCATTTT; CDR3aa: CATSRDPGGNQPQHF
d_gene: TRBD1; v_gene: TRBV7-2; j_gene: TRBJ2-6; abundance: -; CDR3nt: TGTGCCAGCATCCAGGGGGGACAGGGAGTTTCTGGGGCCAACGTCCTGACTTTC; CDR3aa: CASIQGGQGVSGANVLTF
d_gene: TRBD1; v_gene: TRBV6-5; j_gene: TRBJ1-2; abundance: -; CDR3nt: TGTGCCAGCAGTTATGGCCCGACAGGGTATGGCTACACCTTC; CDR3aa: CASSYGPTGYGYTF
d_gene: TRBD2; v_gene: TRBV2; j_gene: TRBJ2-1; abundance: -; CDR3nt: TGTGCCAGCAGTGCTAGCGGGAGGGGTAATGAGCAGTTCTTC; CDR3aa: CASSASGRGNEQFF
d_gene: TRBD2; v_gene: TRBV2; j_gene: TRBJ2-1; abundance: -; CDR3nt: TGTGCCAGCAAACTAGGGACTAGCGGCTACAATGAGCAGTTCTTC; CDR3aa: CASKLGTSGYNEQFF
d_gene: TRBD1; v_gene: TRBV6-6; j_gene: TRBJ2-5; abundance: -; CDR3nt: TGTGCCAGCAGTTACTCGAGGGGGCCTGCGGGGACCCAGTACTTC; CDR3aa: CASSYSRGPAGTQYF
d_gene: TRBD2; v_gene: TRBV4-2; j_gene: TRBJ2-3; abundance: -; CDR3nt: TGTGCCAGCAGCCAAGCCGCGGGACTACGCGCAGATACGCAGTATTTT; CDR3aa: CASSQAAGLRADTQYF
d_gene: TRBD1; v_gene: TRBV7-2; j_gene: TRBJ1-2; abundance: -; CDR3nt: TGTGCCAGCAGCGAACAGGGGCTGCTAAACTATGGCTACACCTTC; CDR3aa: CASSEQGLLNYGYTF
d_gene: TRBD2; v_gene: TRBV6-6; j_gene: TRBJ2-7; abundance: -; CDR3nt: TGTGCCAGCAGCCTAGCGGGAACACTCTCCTACGAGCAGTACTTC; CDR3aa: CASSLAGTLSYEQYF
d_gene: TRBD2; v_gene: TRBV12-5; j_gene: TRBJ2-3; abundance: -; CDR3nt: TGTGCTAGTGGCCGGGGGGGACTAGCGGTAGATACGCAGTATTTT; CDR3aa: CASGRGGLAVDTQYF
d_gene: TRBD1; v_gene: TRBV9; j_gene: TRBJ2-1; abundance: -; CDR3nt: TGTGCCAGCAGCGAGGGGGCGTGGACTTACTCCTACAATGAGCAGTTCTTC; CDR3aa: CASSEGAWTYSYNEQFF
d_gene: TRBD2; v_gene: TRBV7-6; j_gene: TRBJ2-7; abundance: -; CDR3nt: TGTGCCAGCAGCTTAACCGGGACTAGCGGGAACGAGCAGTACTTC; CDR3aa: CASSLTGTSGNEQYF
d_gene: TRBD2; v_gene: TRBV6-6; j_gene: TRBJ2-4; abundance: -; CDR3nt: TGTGCCAGCAGTTACTCGAAGGCGGGGGAGTGGGGGTACTTC; CDR3aa: CASSYSKAGEWGYF
d_gene: -; v_gene: TRBV25-1; j_gene: TRBJ2-4; abundance: once; CDR3nt: TGTGCCAGCAGTGAATATGGTGGGAGAGCGTACTTC; CDR3aa: CASSEYGGRAYF
d_gene: TRBD1; v_gene: TRBV10-3; j_gene: TRBJ2-2; abundance: -; CDR3nt: TGTGCCATCAGTGCAGGGGGAACCGGGGAGCTGTTTTTT; CDR3aa: CAISAGGTGELFF
d_gene: TRBD2; v_gene: TRBV9; j_gene: TRBJ2-7; abundance: -; CDR3nt: TGTGCCAGCAGCGCCCGAGGACTAGCGGGACCATACGAGCAGTACTTC; CDR3aa: CASSARGLAGPYEQYF
d_gene: TRBD1; v_gene: TRBV5-1; j_gene: TRBJ1-5; abundance: few; CDR3nt: TGCGCCAGCAGCTCCGGACAGGACAATCAGCCCCAGCATTTT; CDR3aa: CASSSGQDNQPQHF
d_gene: TRBD2; v_gene: TRBV19; j_gene: TRBJ2-3; abundance: -; CDR3nt: TGTGCCAGTAGTGGACTAGCGGGTATGGCGGATACGCAGTATTTT; CDR3aa: CASSGLAGMADTQYF
d_gene: TRBD2; v_gene: TRBV6-4; j_gene: TRBJ2-1; abundance: -; CDR3nt: TGTGCCAGCAGCGGACTAGCGGGAAGGGGGGAGCAGTTCTTC; CDR3aa: CASSGLAGRGEQFF
d_gene: TRBD2; v_gene: TRBV2; j_gene: TRBJ2-1; abundance: once; CDR3nt: TGTGCCAGCAGTGAGGGGGGGGGCTCCTACAATGAGCAGTTCTTC; CDR3aa: CASSEGGGSYNEQFF
d_gene: TRBD1; v_gene: TRBV11-2; j_gene: TRBJ1-1; abundance: once; CDR3nt: TGTGCCAGCAGCTTGGGACAGATGAGGATGAACACTGAAGCTTTCTTT; CDR3aa: CASSLGQMRMNTEAFF
d_gene: -; v_gene: TRBV14; j_gene: TRBJ2-5; abundance: -; CDR3nt: TGTGCCAGCAGCCAAGAGTGGGAGGCGACCCAGTACTTC; CDR3aa: CASSQEWEATQYF
d_gene: TRBD1; v_gene: TRBV13; j_gene: TRBJ2-5; abundance: -; CDR3nt: TGTGCCAGCAGCGTCTGGGACAGGGGGTCTCAAGAGACCCAGTACTTC; CDR3aa: CASSVWDRGSQETQYF
d_gene: TRBD1; v_gene: TRBV2; j_gene: TRBJ1-5; abundance: -; CDR3nt: TGTGCCAGCAGCTGGGGACAGAATCAGCCCCAGCATTTT; CDR3aa: CASSWGQNQPQHF
d_gene: TRBD1; v_gene: TRBV27; j_gene: TRBJ1-4; abundance: -; CDR3nt: TGTGCCAGCAGGCCGGGACAGAATAATGAAAAACTGTTTTTT; CDR3aa: CASRPGQNNEKLFF
d_gene: -; v_gene: TRBV5-1; j_gene: TRBJ1-5; abundance: -; CDR3nt: TGCGCCAGCAGCTTGGGAGAAATTAGCAATCAGCCCCAGCATTTT; CDR3aa: CASSLGEISNQPQHF
d_gene: TRBD1; v_gene: TRBV15; j_gene: TRBJ1-1; abundance: -; CDR3nt: TGTGCCACCAACATAGACAGGGGGAACACTGAAGCTTTCTTT; CDR3aa: CATNIDRGNTEAFF
d_gene: TRBD1; v_gene: TRBV2; j_gene: TRBJ2-2; abundance: -; CDR3nt: TGTGCCAGCAGGAATACAGGGGTCCGGGACACCGGGGAGCTGTTTTTT; CDR3aa: CASRNTGVRDTGELFF
d_gene: TRBD1; v_gene: TRBV2; j_gene: TRBJ2-3; abundance: -; CDR3nt: TGTGCCAGCAGTGAACCCGACAGGGGAATCACAGATACGCAGTATTTT; CDR3aa: CASSEPDRGITDTQYF
d_gene: -; v_gene: TRBV27; j_gene: TRBJ2-4; abundance: -; CDR3nt: TGTGCCAGCAGTCAAGACACCCGAGGGGCCAAAAACATTCAGTACTTC; CDR3aa: CASSQDTRGAKNIQYF